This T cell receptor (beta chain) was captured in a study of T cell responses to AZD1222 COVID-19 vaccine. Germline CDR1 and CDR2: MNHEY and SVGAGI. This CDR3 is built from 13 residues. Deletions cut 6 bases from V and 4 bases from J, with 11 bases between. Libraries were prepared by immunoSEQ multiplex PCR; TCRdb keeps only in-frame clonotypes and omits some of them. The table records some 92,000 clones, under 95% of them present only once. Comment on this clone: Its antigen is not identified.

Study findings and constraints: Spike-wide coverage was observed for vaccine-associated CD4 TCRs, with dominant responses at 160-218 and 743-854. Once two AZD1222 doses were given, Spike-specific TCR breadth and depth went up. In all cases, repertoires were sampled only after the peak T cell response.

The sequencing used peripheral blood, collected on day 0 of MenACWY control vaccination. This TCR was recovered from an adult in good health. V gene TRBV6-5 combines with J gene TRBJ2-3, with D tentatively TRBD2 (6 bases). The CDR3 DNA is TGTGCCAGCAGGGGGACTCCGGCAGATACGCAGTATTTT. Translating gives CASRGTPADTQYF.